This TCR beta chain emerged from a study of human T cells and chemical hapten exposure. Time point meaning: patch test 1, 2 weeks after DPC sensitization. Sample treatment: therapeutic diphenylcyclopropenone sensitization with weekly scalp DPC. This clonotype has just a few counts. Trimming removed 4 bases from V and 6 bases from J; junction bases left unmatched: 7. This CDR3 is built from 14 residues. CDR1 MDHEN and CDR2 SYDVKM come from the germline V gene. What the library attached to individual cDNA molecules were unique molecular identifiers. MiXCR, run by TCRdb on the RACE reads, gives a single entry per CDR3 protein. This table has approximately 340,000 distinct CDR3 sequences, approximately 6.9% appearing once.

This TCR was sampled from a woman aged 18 to 35 with alopecia areata. Some clones in this sample may be carry-over from other donors' samples. The source material was whole blood, sampled in connection with sensitization to the hapten diphenylcyclopropenone (DPC). This rearrangement joins TRBV28 to TRBJ1-2; TRBD1 matches 8 bases. In nucleotides, the CDR3 is TGTGCCAGCAGTTGGACAGGGTTCAACGATGGCTACACCTTC. Translating gives CASSWTGFNDGYTF.